The 5 T cell receptor beta chains below were found in one sample sequenced in a study of OX40 agonist ivuxolimab in advanced cancers. Repertoires were generated with immunoSEQ multiplex PCR, while TCRdb's copy carries only in-frame clones and drops some. Among under 100,000 clones, around 92% were seen once, and the ten largest hold roughly 11%. The specimen was CD4+ or CD8+ T cells sorted from blood, collected in a trial of the OX40 agonist ivuxolimab. All receptors derive from an adult with an advanced solid tumor such as melanoma, head and neck, liver or kidney cancer.

The chain has TRBV11-2 and TRBJ2-7, with 10 bases that match TRBD1. This CDR3 has 13 residues. Trimming removed 5 bases from V and 4 bases from J; junction bases left unmatched: 2. Per the germline V gene, CDR1 is SGHAT and CDR2 is FQNNGV. CDR3 bases: TGTGCCAGCAGCGCGGGACAGGGGTACGAGCAGTACTTC. Translating it yields CASSAGQGYEQYF.

This rearrangement joins TRBV5-1 to TRBJ1-2, with a weak D call TRBD1 (5 bases). The germline V gene has CDR1 SGHRS and CDR2 YFSETQ. This CDR3 region has 13 residues. Trimming pared 0 bases from V and 7 bases from J, leaving 10 bases between. The DNA of the CDR3 is TGCGCCAGCAGCTTGGTTGAGGGGAGTGGCTACACCTTC. This translates into CASSLVEGSGYTF. The full variable domain, in which reference TRBV5-1 and TRBJ1-2 provide the parts outside the CDR3, is KAGVTQTPRYLIKTRGQQVTLSCSPISGHRSVSWYQQTPGQGLQFLFEYFSETQRNKGNFPGRFSGRQFSNSRSEMNVSTLELGDSALYLCASSLVEGSGYTFGSGTRLTVV.

The V and J genes are TRBV27 and TRBJ2-7; D assignment may be TRBD1 or TRBD2 (5 bases each). Germline CDR1 reads MNHEY; CDR2 reads SMNVEV (reference sequence). With 7 bases removed from V and 3 bases from J, the gap between germline ends came to 22 bases. CDR3 size: 16 residues. The CDR3 DNA reads as TGTGCCAGCACCCCATCTGTGGGGGAGAGCTTCTACGAGCAGTACTTC. This codes for CASTPSVGESFYEQYF.

The V and J genes are TRBV4-2 and TRBJ1-1; the match to TRBD1 covers 7 bases. Germline V lookup: CDR1 LGHNA, CDR2 YNFKEQ. The V segment lost 1 base and the J segment 1 base; nucleotides outside the gene matches: 9. The CDR3 is 17 residues long. The CDR3 reads CASSQGLGQRGNTEAFF. CDR3 coding DNA: TGTGCCAGCAGCCAAGGCCTGGGACAGAGGGGGAACACTGAAGCTTTCTTT.

This sequence joins TRBV7-8 and TRBJ2-7, with D tentatively TRBD2 (6 bases). From germline, CDR1 is SGHVS and CDR2 FQNEAQ. The V end was cut by 4 bases, the J end by 2 bases, with 6 bases between. The CDR3 has 12 residues. CDR3 in amino acids: CASSWGAYEQYF. CDR3 sequence (DNA): TGTGCCAGCAGCTGGGGGGCCTACGAGCAGTACTTC.